A selection of T cell receptor beta chains follows, all from one sample in a study of T-cell reconstitution after alpha-beta-depleted transplantation in children. TCRdb reanalysed the PCR reads using MiXCR and keeps one entry per CDR3 protein. The sample includes 200,000 to 300,000 distinct CDR3 sequences, about 12% of them seen just once. Specimen: PBMCs from the stem cell graft donor, collected from the stem cell graft. The receptors stem from a human donor who donated a stem cell graft to a child with acute lymphoblastic leukemia. Both conserved end residues are part of each CDR3. The D gene is left open where the match is weak. Some rows have no size entry. The others give once, few or many, or a class for an expanded clone.

clone size	V gene	J gene	D gene	CDR3 DNA	CDR3 protein
many	TRBV20-1	TRBJ2-3	-	TGCAGTAGTGGGCCATTAGGAGATACGCAGTATTTT	CSSGPLGDTQYF
many	TRBV28	TRBJ1-4	-	TGTGCCAGCAGTCCCTGGCGGGGAAAGGAAAAACTGTTTTTT	CASSPWRGKEKLFF
many	TRBV5-1	TRBJ1-6	TRBD1	TGCGCCACCAGGGGGAGCTCCTATAATTCACCCCTCCACTTT	CATRGSSYNSPLHF
many	TRBV11-2	TRBJ1-2	-	TGTGCCAGCAGCTTAGGACAGGCCACGGCCTATGGCTACACCTTC	CASSLGQATAYGYTF
-	TRBV18	TRBJ2-1	-	TGTGCCAGCTCACCGGGTACGGGAGTATACAATGAGCAGTTCTTC	CASSPGTGVYNEQFF
-	TRBV20-1	TRBJ2-7	-	TGCAGTGGTGACTACTTAAGCTCCTACGAGCAGTACTTC	CSGDYLSSYEQYF
-	TRBV30	TRBJ1-1	TRBD1	TGTGCCTGGAGTGGACAGGGCACAATGTCAGAGACTGAAGCTTTCTTT	CAWSGQGTMSETEAFF
-	TRBV28	TRBJ1-6	-	TGTGCCAGCAGTTTACTCAAAGGGGGTAATTCACCCCTCCACTTT	CASSLLKGGNSPLHF
many	TRBV7-2	TRBJ2-7	TRBD1	TGTGCCAGCAGCTGGGTTTCGGGACAGCGATTTCGCGGCAACTACGAGCAGTACTTC	CASSWVSGQRFRGNYEQYF
many	TRBV5-1	TRBJ1-3	TRBD1	TGCGCCAGCAGCTCGACAGGGGTCCGAAACACCATATATTTT	CASSSTGVRNTIYF
many	TRBV28	TRBJ2-5	-	TGTGCCAGCAGCTCCCTGAGTTTGACCAGCCAAGAGACCCAGTACTTC	CASSSLSLTSQETQYF
many	TRBV29-1	TRBJ2-5	TRBD2	TGCAGCGTGGAAGGACTAGCGGGAGTCTCTTTCCGGGAGACCCAGTACTTC	CSVEGLAGVSFRETQYF
-	TRBV4-3	TRBJ2-1	TRBD2	TGCGCCAGCAGCCCTGGACTAGCGGGGTTTCTTGAGCAGTTCTTC	CASSPGLAGFLEQFF
many	TRBV29-1	TRBJ2-2	TRBD1	TGCAGCGTTGGGCGTACAGGGGCGAACACCGGGGAGCTGTTTTTT	CSVGRTGANTGELFF
many	TRBV29-1	TRBJ1-6	-	TGCAGCGTTCCCTCACCCCTCCACTTT	CSVPSPLHF
-	TRBV15	TRBJ2-6	-	TGTGCCACCAGCAGAGAGGGGTCCGGGGCCAACGTCCTGACTTTC	CATSREGSGANVLTF
-	TRBV6-1	TRBJ1-1	-	TGTGCCAGCAGTCCGATGTTTGTTTATAGCACTGAAGCTTTCTTT	CASSPMFVYSTEAFF
few	TRBV4-2	TRBJ2-5	-	TGTGCCAGCAGCCAGAGATTACGTCCTCAAGAGACCCAGTACTTC	CASSQRLRPQETQYF
many	TRBV7-9	TRBJ2-1	TRBD2	TGTGCCAGCAGCGTACGACTAGCGGGAAGTAACAATGAGCAGTTCTTC	CASSVRLAGSNNEQFF
once	TRBV3-1	TRBJ2-2	-	TGTGCCTGCTCCCCCTTGGGGCGGGAGCTGTTTTTT	CACSPLGRELFF
many	TRBV6-2/TRBV6-3	TRBJ2-3	-	TGTGCCAGCAGTTACTCGAAAGATACGCAGTATTTT	CASSYSKDTQYF
many	TRBV20-1	TRBJ1-2	-	TGCAGTGCTCGCCGGGGCAACTATGGCTACACCTTC	CSARRGNYGYTF
many	TRBV28	TRBJ2-1	-	TGTGCCAGCAGTTTACACCCGGGGTCCAATGAGCAGTTCTTC	CASSLHPGSNEQFF
many	TRBV7-2	TRBJ2-1	TRBD2	TGTGCCAGCATCCAAACTAGCGGGGGTTACAATGAGCAGTTCTTC	CASIQTSGGYNEQFF
many	TRBV7-2	TRBJ1-1	-	TGTGCCAGCAGCTTATACAGGTCGGGTAATACTGAAGCTTTCTTT	CASSLYRSGNTEAFF
many	TRBV4-3	TRBJ1-4	-	TGCGCCAGCAGCCAACGTAGGACACTCTCTAATGAAAAACTGTTTTTT	CASSQRRTLSNEKLFF
many	TRBV6-2/TRBV6-3	TRBJ2-3	TRBD1	TGTGCCAGCAGAATCGACAGGGGGCGCCCAGATACGCAGTATTTT	CASRIDRGRPDTQYF
many	TRBV6-2/TRBV6-3	TRBJ2-1	-	TGTGCCAGCATAGGGAGCAATGAGCAGTTCTTC	CASIGSNEQFF
many	TRBV18	TRBJ2-6	TRBD1	TGTGCCAGCTCCCCGGCTGAGGGGGCAGCTGGGGCCAACGTCCTGACTTTC	CASSPAEGAAGANVLTF
many	TRBV7-2	TRBJ1-2	-	TGTGCCAGCAGCTCCACGATCGACTATGGCTACACCTTC	CASSSTIDYGYTF
many	TRBV6-2/TRBV6-3	TRBJ2-5	-	TGTGCCAGCATCCACCAGGGAGTCGGGACCCAGTACTTC	CASIHQGVGTQYF
many	TRBV12-3/TRBV12-4	TRBJ1-5	-	TGTGCCAGCAGTTTGGCCTCTGGTCAGCCCCAGCATTTT	CASSLASGQPQHF
many	TRBV6-4	TRBJ2-3	-	TGTGCCAGCAGTGAAGGGCAGGCCTTTAGCACAGATACGCAGTATTTT	CASSEGQAFSTDTQYF
few	TRBV7-2	TRBJ1-1	-	TGTGCCAGCAGCTTAGATGCGGTTCAGGAAGCTTTCTTT	CASSLDAVQEAFF
many	TRBV20-1	TRBJ1-1	TRBD1	TGCAGTGCCAAGACAGGGATGAACACTGAAGCTTTCTTT	CSAKTGMNTEAFF
many	TRBV15	TRBJ1-2	TRBD1	TGTGCCACCAGCGGTCCCGCACAGGGGGCAGACGGCTACACCTTC	CATSGPAQGADGYTF
many	TRBV10-1	TRBJ1-1	-	TGCGCCAGCAGTGATCCAGGGGTCCCTGAAGCTTTCTTT	CASSDPGVPEAFF
many	TRBV20-1	TRBJ2-1	-	TGCAGTGCTAGAGAGAGGGGCGGACCTCCAAGGGGTGAGCAGTTCTTC	CSARERGGPPRGEQFF
many	TRBV7-9	TRBJ1-4	-	TGTGCCAGCAGCCCCGAGAGGGCCGAAAAACTGTTTTTT	CASSPERAEKLFF
many	TRBV14	TRBJ2-1	TRBD1	TGTGCCAGCAGCCACCTTGGACAGGGAAGGAATGAGCAGTTCTTC	CASSHLGQGRNEQFF
-	TRBV20-1	TRBJ2-7	TRBD1	TGCAGTGCAACCCCCCTCGACACAGGGGGCCGGGTGGATGAGCAGTACTTC	CSATPLDTGGRVDEQYF
-	TRBV5-1	TRBJ2-7	-	TGCGCCAGCAGCCCATTATGGGCCGCCGGCGGGCAGTACTTC	CASSPLWAAGGQYF
many	TRBV20-1	TRBJ2-5	-	TGCAGTGCTAGTTATAGGCCGGAGCAAGAGACCCAGTACTTC	CSASYRPEQETQYF
many	TRBV9	TRBJ1-1	-	TGTGCCAGCAGCGCAGGAACAGGGAAAACTTTCTTT	CASSAGTGKTFF
many	TRBV28	TRBJ2-7	-	TGTGCCAGCAGTTTTCGGGGGCCGGGCTACGAGCAGTACTTC	CASSFRGPGYEQYF
many	TRBV4-3	TRBJ2-1	TRBD1	TGCGCCAGCAGCCAAGAGTTGGGACAGGGGGGAGGCAATGAGCAGTTCTTC	CASSQELGQGGGNEQFF
many	TRBV7-9	TRBJ2-2	-	TGTGCCAGCAGCTTAGTAGGACCCGGGGAGCTGTTTTTT	CASSLVGPGELFF
many	TRBV20-1	TRBJ2-5	-	TGCAGTGCTAGACAGGAGACCCAGTACTTC	CSARQETQYF
many	TRBV7-3	TRBJ2-1	TRBD2	TGTGCCAGCGCGCTACTAGCGGGAGGGTACAATGAGCAGTTCTTC	CASALLAGGYNEQFF
many	TRBV12-3/TRBV12-4	TRBJ2-1	-	TGTGCCAGCACCTCAGGGGGGAATCTCTACAATGAGCAGTTCTTC	CASTSGGNLYNEQFF